Following are 24 T cell receptor beta chains from one sample sequenced in a study of shared T cell receptors in the human thymus. Method: immunoSEQ multiplex PCR; TCRdb's copy keeps in-frame clones and lacks some. Here the sample spans 500,000 to 850,000 clones, about 90% being singletons. The sample also formed part of further work on human thymus T cells.

Sequencing was performed on thymocytes. The receptors originated from a boy under three years old with a congenital heart defect.

The chain is built from TRBV4-3 and TRBJ2-1, with a weak D call TRBD1 (5 bases). V lost 3 bases, J lost 2 bases, and 20 bases lay in between. Germline V CDR1 and CDR2: LGHNA, YSLEER. The CDR3 runs to 18 residues. Here the CDR3 reads CASSHRVGYRGAYNEQFF. In DNA, the CDR3 is TGCGCCAGCAGCCACCGGGTGGGGTATAGGGGTGCCTACAATGAGCAGTTCTTC.

The J gene is TRBJ1-2, the V gene TRBV10-3, with D hard to call. The CDR3 has 12 amino acids. The germline V gene encodes CDR1 ENHRY and CDR2 SYGVKD. The V end was cut by 10 bases, the J end by 1 base, with 10 bases between. CDR3 nucleotides: TGTGCCAGCGAACAGCATAACTATGGCTACACCTTC. Translation gives CASEQHNYGYTF.

This rearrangement joins TRBV5-4 to TRBJ1-2; D unclear. The V and J ends lost 3 bases and 5 bases respectively, with 8 bases between them. The CDR3 consists of 12 residues. Germline values: CDR1 SGHNT, CDR2 YYREEE (reference sequence). The CDR3 DNA follows: TGTGCCAGCAGCTCGCAGACTTATGGCTACACCTTC. Translated, it gives CASSSQTYGYTF.

The chain carries TRBV27 and TRBJ2-5; a possible D gene is TRBD1 (5 bases). This CDR3 contains 13 residues. V lost 2 bases and J 6 bases, leaving 10 bases between the germline ends. Germline-derived CDR1 and CDR2 are MNHEY and SMNVEV (reference sequence). The CDR3 protein is CASSLSRGKTQYF. The CDR3, as DNA: TGTGCCAGCAGTTTAAGTAGGGGCAAGACCCAGTACTTC.

The rearrangement joins TRBV10-3 to TRBJ1-6; 7 nucleotides align to TRBD1. Trimming cost V 5 bases and J 7 bases; bases outside gene matches: 5. Germline CDR1 and CDR2: ENHRY and SYGVKD. The CDR3 is 14 residues long. CDR3 bases: TGTGCCATCAGTTCGGGACAGATGAATTCACCCCTCCACTTT. Protein sequence: CAISSGQMNSPLHF.

The chain carries TRBV5-5 and TRBJ2-7; maybe TRBD1 (6 bases). CDR1 and CDR2 (germline): SGHKS, YYEKEE (reference sequence). The CDR3 is 13 amino acids. Trimming shortened V by 4 bases and J by 2 bases, and 10 bases separated the two germline ends. The CDR3 nucleotides are TGTGCCAGCAGCCCGACAGGTGCCTACGAGCAGTACTTC. Protein sequence: CASSPTGAYEQYF.

This chain links TRBV13 with TRBJ2-3; 11 positions agree with TRBD2. The length of the CDR3 is 15 residues. Trimming removed 6 bases from V and 3 bases from J; junction bases left unmatched: 5. The V gene's germline CDR1 is PRHDT and CDR2 FYEKMQ (reference sequence). This chain's CDR3 is CASRASGRWTDTQYF. CDR3 nucleotides: TGTGCCAGCAGAGCTAGCGGGAGGTGGACAGATACGCAGTATTTT.

This rearrangement joins TRBV28 to TRBJ2-3; the match to TRBD2 covers 14 bases. From germline, CDR1 is MDHEN and CDR2 SYDVKM. V lost 6 bases and J lost 6; bases outside the gene matches: 23. The CDR3 covers 21 residues. The CDR3 protein is CASRSGGGLAGVHLISDTQYF. In DNA form, the CDR3 reads TGTGCCAGCAGATCAGGGGGGGGACTAGCGGGAGTCCACTTGATATCTGATACGCAGTATTTT.

This chain joins TRBV28 and TRBJ2-1; D not resolved. CDR1 MDHEN and CDR2 SYDVKM come from the germline V gene. V lost 3 bases and J lost 4, with 7 bases in between. CDR3 length: 13 amino acids. CDR3 region: CASSLAPYNEQFF. DNA of the CDR3: TGTGCCAGCAGTTTGGCACCTTACAATGAGCAGTTCTTC. The variable domain in full, with the rest retrieved from reference TRBV28 and TRBJ2-1, is DVKVTQSSRYLVKRTGEKVFLECVQDMDHENMFWYRQDPGLGLRLIYFSYDVKMKEKGDIPEGYSVSREKKERFSLILESASTNQTSMYLCASSLAPYNEQFFGPGTRLTVL.

This rearrangement joins TRBV19 to TRBJ2-1, with D perhaps matching TRBD1 (6 bases). The CDR3 consists of 14 residues. The germline V and J ends were trimmed by 9 bases and 0 bases, with 12 bases remaining between them. Germline V CDR1 and CDR2: LNHDA, SQIVND (reference sequence). The DNA for the CDR3 is TGTGCCAGACGGACGGACAGCTCCTACAATGAGCAGTTCTTC. It specifies CARRTDSSYNEQFF.

With respect to this clone: Different DNA sequences within this sample yield the same CDR3. This chain joins TRBV28 and TRBJ2-7; unclear D gene. This CDR3 is 13 amino acids long. Germline loops: CDR1 MDHEN, CDR2 SYDVKM. Trimming took 3 bases from V and 1 from J, leaving 7 bases between them. The CDR3 region has the DNA TGTGCCAGCAGTTTCCGCAGTTCCTACGAGCAGTACTTC. Its protein product is CASSFRSSYEQYF.

This chain uses TRBV18 with TRBJ2-1, with a tentative D call TRBD2 (5 bases). Germline-derived CDR1 and CDR2 are KGHSH and LQKENI. V was clipped by 1 base and J by 7 bases, with 20 bases between them. The CDR3 spans 17 residues. In DNA form, the CDR3 reads TGTGCCAGCTCACCACTGGTGGGTAGCGCGAATAAGAATGAGCAGTTCTTC. Translating it yields CASSPLVGSANKNEQFF.

The CDR3: CASRTGQGNNQPQHF. CDR3 in DNA: TGTGCCAGCAGAACGGGACAGGGCAACAATCAGCCCCAGCATTTT. The chain uses TRBV6-1 and TRBJ1-5, with TRBD1 matching 9 bases. The CDR3 has 15 residues. With V trimmed by 6 bases and J by 3 bases, 6 bases remained unmatched. Germline V lookup: CDR1 MNHNS, CDR2 SASEGT.

The V and J genes are TRBV4-1 and TRBJ2-5, with a possible D match to TRBD2 (6 bases). The CDR3 loop spans 16 amino acids. The germline gives CDR1 MGHRA, CDR2 YSYEKL. Trimming took off 4 bases at V and 9 bases at J, with 24 bases between the two ends. CDR3 sequence reads: CASSRGSGPKDWAQYF. CDR3 nucleotides: TGCGCCAGCAGCCGAGGGAGCGGGCCTAAGGATTGGGCCCAGTACTTC.

CDR3 bases: TGTGCCAGCAGCTTGGGAGGGACCCGTGGAGAGACCCAGTACTTC. Its protein product is CASSLGGTRGETQYF. J is TRBJ2-5 and V is TRBV7-2; 7 nucleotides align to TRBD2. After removal of 3 bases from V and 4 bases from J, the junction contained 8 bases not matched to a gene. The germline V gene encodes CDR1 SGHTA and CDR2 FQGNSA. The CDR3 contains 15 residues.

This chain uses TRBV5-1 with TRBJ1-3; 8 nucleotides align to TRBD1. Unmatched junction bases numbered 8, after V lost 4 bases and J lost 2 bases. The CDR3 loop spans 16 amino acids. Looked up from germline, CDR1 is SGHRS and CDR2 is YFSETQ. The CDR3 sequence: CASSPGQGLAGNTIYF. Written as DNA, the CDR3 is TGCGCCAGCAGCCCCGGACAGGGATTGGCTGGAAACACCATATATTTT.

The V call is TRBV5-5, the J call TRBJ2-2; 9 nucleotides line up with TRBD2. Looked up from germline, CDR1 is SGHKS and CDR2 is YYEKEE (reference sequence). CDR3 length: 20 residues. The trim removed 0 bases at V and 3 bases at J, leaving 15 bases unmatched. The CDR3 is CASSLGGEGSGSLYTGELFF. CDR3 in DNA: TGTGCCAGCAGCTTGGGGGGGGAGGGTAGCGGGAGTTTGTACACCGGGGAGCTGTTTTTT.

The CDR3 is CAWMEQVCCTDTQYF. The DNA of the CDR3 is TGTGCCTGGATGGAGCAAGTATGTTGCACAGATACGCAGTATTTT. The rearrangement uses TRBV30 and TRBJ2-3; no clear D gene. The CDR3 is made up of 15 amino acids. Trimming took off 4 bases at V and 1 base at J, with 15 bases between the two ends. Germline CDR1 reads GTSNPN; CDR2 reads SVGIG (reference sequence).

The V and J genes are TRBV6-1 and TRBJ2-7; 9 bases align to TRBD1. Germline-derived CDR1 and CDR2 are MNHNS and SASEGT. The CDR3 consists of 13 residues. V lost 7 bases, J lost 9 bases, and 10 bases stayed unmatched. DNA for the CDR3: TGTGCCAGCACCGGGGACAGGGACCTAGGGCAGTACTTC. Translating it yields CASTGDRDLGQYF.

This chain connects TRBV5-4 to TRBJ2-3, with 7 bases that match TRBD2. Looked up from germline, CDR1 is SGHNT and CDR2 is YYREEE (reference sequence). This CDR3 has 16 residues. V shed 2 bases and J 3 bases; nucleotides not matched to a gene: 9. Written as DNA, the CDR3 is TGTGCCAGCAGCTTTAGATCGCGGGGAGGGACAGATACGCAGTATTTT. Amino acids: CASSFRSRGGTDTQYF. Variable domain in full (rest from reference TRBV5-4 and TRBJ2-3): ETGVTQSPTHLIKTRGQQVTLRCSSQSGHNTVSWYQQALGQGPQFIFQYYREEENGRGNFPPRFSGLQFPNYSSELNVNALELDDSALYLCASSFRSRGGTDTQYFGPGTRLTVL.

J is TRBJ1-2 and V is TRBV29-1; D is possibly TRBD1 (5 bases). Germline CDR1 SQVTM, CDR2 ANQGSEA. This CDR3 comprises 11 residues. The V end was cut by 7 bases, the J end by 4 bases, with 10 bases between. The CDR3 here is CSGGTVYGYTF. In DNA, the CDR3 is TGCAGCGGCGGGACGGTCTATGGCTACACCTTC. The full variable domain, its missing parts supplied by reference TRBV29-1 and TRBJ1-2, is SAVISQKPSRDICQRGTSLTIQCQVDSQVTMMFWYRQQPGQSLTLIATANQGSEATYESGFVIDKFPISRPNLTFSTLTVSNMSPEDSSIYLCSGGTVYGYTFGSGTRLTVV.

This chain connects TRBV11-3 to TRBJ1-6; the D gene is possibly TRBD1 (6 bases). The CDR3 extends over 20 amino acids. V lost 2 bases and J 0 bases, leaving 20 bases between the germline ends. Looked up from germline, CDR1 is SGHNT and CDR2 is YENEEA. The CDR3 here is CASSLRTADPESSYNSPLHF. Written as DNA, the CDR3 is TGTGCCAGCAGCTTAAGGACAGCCGACCCGGAGAGCTCCTATAATTCACCCCTCCACTTT. The variable domain in full, completed from reference TRBV11-3 and TRBJ1-6, reads EAGVVQSPRYKIIEKKQPVAFWCNPISGHNTLYWYLQNLGQGPELLIRYENEEAVDDSQLPKDRFSAERLKGVDSTLKIQPAELGDSAVYLCASSLRTADPESSYNSPLHFGNGTRLTVT.

The CDR3 region has the DNA TGTGCCAGCCCCGACTACCCGGGCGGATGCAATCAGCCCCAGCATTTT. Translation: CASPDYPGGCNQPQHF. This chain connects TRBV25-1 to TRBJ1-5; D is undetermined. Germline lookup yields CDR1 MGHDK and CDR2 SYGVNS. CDR3 length: 16 amino acids. V lost 8 bases and J 2 bases, leaving 19 bases between the germline ends.

The chain combines TRBV4-3 with TRBJ2-7, with a possible D match to TRBD2 (6 bases). CDR3 length: 17 residues. V gave up 0 bases and J gave up 0 bases, with 15 bases separating them. The V gene's germline CDR1 is LGHNA and CDR2 YSLEER. In nucleotides, the CDR3 is TGCGCCAGCAGCCAAGAGGGCGGCGGGAACCCCTCCTACGAGCAGTACTTC. It encodes CASSQEGGGNPSYEQYF.